The next 26 T cell receptor beta chains were all read from a single sample in a study of blood T cells in healthy people across ages. A sample-barcoded 5' primer and a J-beta primer mix were used in a second PCR of about 7 to 11 cycles. MiXCR, run by TCRdb on the 5' RACE reads, gives a single entry per CDR3 protein. Of 550,000 to 700,000 distinct CDR3 sequences in the sample, roughly 29% were seen once. The sample was blood. All receptors derive from a woman between 65 and 79 years old in good health.

The genes are TRBV4-1 and TRBJ2-1; D tentatively reads TRBD1 or TRBD2 (5 bases each). This CDR3 region has 14 residues. The germline V and J ends were trimmed by 3 bases and 2 bases, with 8 bases remaining between them. CDR1 MGHRA and CDR2 YSYEKL come from the germline V gene. DNA of the CDR3: TGCGCCAGCAGCCATGAGGGGACCTACAATGAGCAGTTCTTC. This sequence encodes CASSHEGTYNEQFF.

The chain joins TRBV6-2 or TRBV6-3 to TRBJ2-5; 8 nucleotides line up with TRBD1. TRBJ2-7 explains the end of the DNA better; the J call may be wrong. CDR3 size: 17 residues. CDR1 is MNHEY, CDR2 SVGEGT, per germline. CDR3 nucleotide sequence: TGTGCCAGCAGTTACTCGATGCGGACAGGGTTGTCCTACGAGCAGTACTTC. Translated, it gives CASSYSMRTGLSYEQYF.

This clonotype turned up a few times. J is TRBJ1-6 and V is TRBV5-5; 8 positions match TRBD1. V gave up 2 bases and J gave up 7 bases; unmatched junction bases: 5. The CDR3 consists of 15 residues. CDR1 is SGHKS and CDR2 is YYEKEE in the germline V gene (reference sequence). CDR3 protein: CASSFRTGSNSPLHF. CDR3 bases: TGTGCCAGCAGCTTTCGGACAGGGAGCAATTCACCCCTCCACTTT.

This clonotype showed up just a few times. The chain links TRBV20-1 to TRBJ2-1, with 9 nucleotides matching TRBD2. CDR1 and CDR2 (germline): DFQATT, SNEGSKA (reference sequence). V lost 3 bases and J lost 2; bases outside the gene matches: 5. The CDR3 spans 15 residues. The CDR3 spells CSARDQRGAYNEQFF. The CDR3 region has the DNA TGCAGTGCTAGGGATCAGCGGGGGGCCTACAATGAGCAGTTCTTC.

This chain links TRBV5-6 with TRBJ2-5; D uncertain. The CDR3 is 15 amino acids. With 0 bases removed from V and 7 bases from J, the gap between germline ends came to 16 bases. CDR1 SGHDT and CDR2 YYEEEE come from the germline V gene. This CDR3 is CASSLALAKVGTQYF. As DNA, the CDR3 is TGTGCCAGCAGCTTGGCCTTGGCCAAGGTGGGGACCCAGTACTTC.

This clonotype showed up just a few times. This chain uses TRBV5-1 with TRBJ2-5; D possibly matches TRBD1 or TRBD2 (6 bases each). CDR3 size: 13 residues. Between the trimmed V and J ends, which lost 4 bases and 4 bases, there was a span of 11 bases. CDR1 SGHRS and CDR2 YFSETQ come from the germline V gene. CDR3 nucleotide sequence: TGCGCCAGCAGCGGAGGGGGGCCAGAGACCCAGTACTTC. It yields the protein CASSGGGPETQYF.

The sample holds a few counts of this clonotype. This rearrangement joins TRBV9 to TRBJ1-3, with a tentative D call TRBD1 (6 bases). Per the germline V gene, CDR1 is SGDLS and CDR2 is YYNGEE. The germline V and J ends were trimmed by 7 bases and 0 bases, with 20 bases remaining between them. CDR3 length equals 17 residues. CDR3 bases: TGTGCCAGCTCCCCCCCAATCGGACAGCTCTCTGGAAACACCATATATTTT. Amino acid sequence: CASSPPIGQLSGNTIYF.

The table lists this clonotype with many counts. The rearrangement uses TRBV20-1 and TRBJ2-7; D call uncertain. The V end lost 1 base, the J end lost 2 bases, and 9 bases lay between the germline ends. This CDR3 contains 13 residues. Per the germline V gene, CDR1 is DFQATT and CDR2 is SNEGSKA (reference sequence). The CDR3 region is CSARVPSTYEQYF. In DNA, the CDR3 is TGCAGTGCTAGAGTCCCGAGCACCTACGAGCAGTACTTC.

The chain carries TRBV7-3 and TRBJ2-2, with 9 nucleotides matching TRBD1. Germline CDR1 reads SGHTA; CDR2 reads FQGTGA. The junction had 10 bases not matched to a gene; V was cut back by 5 bases and J by 3 bases. This CDR3 has 17 residues. This chain's CDR3 is CASSLQPGTGHTGELFF. CDR3 nucleotide sequence: TGTGCCAGCAGCCTCCAACCAGGGACAGGGCACACCGGGGAGCTGTTTTTT.

In its sample, this clonotype was seen once. Here the CDR3 reads CASSPLTAGSYNEQFF. The CDR3 nucleotides read TGTGCCAGCAGTCCCCTGACTGCTGGCTCCTACAATGAGCAGTTCTTC. V and J are TRBV12-3 or TRBV12-4 and TRBJ2-1; D gene ambiguous. The CDR3 has 16 residues. The V gene lost 5 bases and the J gene lost 0 bases, with 14 bases spanning the gap.

The V call is TRBV5-1, the J call TRBJ2-4, with D perhaps given as TRBD1 or TRBD2 (7 bases each). Germline lookup yields CDR1 SGHRS and CDR2 YFSETQ. The V and J ends lost 2 bases and 6 bases respectively, with 18 bases between them. The length of the CDR3 is 16 residues. As DNA, the CDR3 is TGCGCCAGCAGCTTCTCATGGGGAGGGGGCCTAAACATTCAGTACTTC. Protein: CASSFSWGGGLNIQYF.

There are many counts of this clonotype. V gene TRBV7-2 combines with J gene TRBJ2-7, with D perhaps TRBD2 (5 bases). V was clipped by 1 base and J by 2 bases, with 6 bases between them. CDR1 is SGHTA, CDR2 FQGNSA, per germline. The CDR3 covers 13 residues. The CDR3 region has the DNA TGTGCCAGCAGCTTAGGAGGGACCTACGAGCAGTACTTC. Its translation is CASSLGGTYEQYF.

This chain joins TRBV5-1 and TRBJ1-5; the match to TRBD1 covers 7 bases. The germline V gene has CDR1 SGHRS and CDR2 YFSETQ. The CDR3 runs to 16 residues. V was pared by 4 bases and J by 0 bases, with 7 bases of the junction left unmatched. The CDR3 DNA reads TGCGCCAGCAGCCCACAGGGGAGGGATAGCAATCAGCCCCAGCATTTT. Encoded protein: CASSPQGRDSNQPQHF.

Turning to this clonotype: A much larger clone differs from this one at a single base, so this may be a read error. The chain is built from TRBV6-4 and TRBJ1-1; TRBD1 might be the D (5 bases). Germline CDR1 MRHNA, CDR2 SNTAGT. The V end was cut by 5 bases, the J end by 5 bases, with 12 bases between. The CDR3 runs 13 residues. As DNA, the CDR3 is TGTGCCAGCAGTTTCGGGGGGAAGACTGAAGCTTTCTTT. Its translation is CASSFGGKTEAFF.

V gene TRBV6-6 combines with J gene TRBJ1-5; no definite D call. The V gene's germline CDR1 is MNHNY and CDR2 SVGAGI (reference sequence). The CDR3 covers 13 residues. V was cut by 6 bases and J by 5 bases, with 11 bases left in between. This CDR3 reads CASSAAWDQPQHF. CDR3 nucleotide sequence: TGTGCCAGCAGCGCCGCATGGGATCAGCCCCAGCATTTT.

This clonotype was counted only a few times. V and J are TRBV29-1 and TRBJ2-1; 11 bases fit TRBD1. Germline V gene sequence: CDR1 SQVTM, CDR2 ANQGSEA. The CDR3 has 16 residues. J gave up 7 bases and V 0 bases, and 8 bases lay outside the gene matches. The CDR3 sequence: CSVEDPGQGVLNEQFF. The DNA of the CDR3 is TGCAGCGTTGAAGATCCGGGACAGGGGGTTCTGAATGAGCAGTTCTTC.

The chain is built from TRBV7-9 and TRBJ2-7; D may be TRBD1 or TRBD2 (5 bases each). Germline V gene data show CDR1 as SEHNR and CDR2 as FQNEAQ (reference sequence). The CDR3 extends over 13 amino acids. V was shortened by 5 bases and J by 2 bases, with 10 bases between the two germline ends. CDR3 region: CASSPRGPYEQYF. CDR3 sequence (DNA): TGTGCCAGCAGCCCCCGGGGCCCCTACGAGCAGTACTTC.

This clonotype occurred a few times. The CDR3 DNA sequence: TGTGCCACCAGCAGAAAAGGTGTTTCTGAAGCTTTCTTT. It translates to CATSRKGVSEAFF. This rearrangement joins TRBV15 to TRBJ1-1; D is unresolved. V was trimmed by 2 bases and J by 6 bases, leaving 10 bases between them. The V gene's germline CDR1 is LNHNV and CDR2 YYDKDF (reference sequence). The CDR3 runs 13 residues.

In this sample, this clonotype turned up a few times. The chain carries TRBV5-1 and TRBJ2-5, with a weak D call TRBD1 (6 bases). The CDR3 loop spans 17 amino acids. Germline V gene lookup returns CDR1 SGHRS and CDR2 YFSETQ. Trimming took off 2 bases at V and 4 bases at J, with 21 bases between the two ends. The DNA of the CDR3 is TGCGCCAGCAGCTTAGGCCCCACAGGGAGCGGTCGAGAGACCCAGTACTTC. This sequence encodes CASSLGPTGSGRETQYF.

The chain uses TRBV29-1 and TRBJ2-1; possible D gene TRBD1, 5 bases. This CDR3 is built from 14 residues. The V and J ends lost 7 bases and 3 bases respectively, with 16 bases between them. Germline assignment: CDR1 SQVTM and CDR2 ANQGSEA. The DNA of the CDR3 is TGCAGCGGGAACCAGGGTTTTAACTACAATGAGCAGTTCTTC. This sequence encodes CSGNQGFNYNEQFF.

This clonotype was recorded a few times. The chain recombines TRBV29-1 with TRBJ2-1; a possible D gene is TRBD1 (6 bases). The assigned J gene may be wrong: the sequence end matches TRBJ2-5 better. Looked up from germline, CDR1 is SQVTM and CDR2 is ANQGSEA. There are 13 residues in the CDR3. CDR3 region: CSVERGSSWAQYF. The CDR3 nucleotides read TGCAGCGTTGAAAGGGGGTCCTCTTGGGCCCAGTACTTC.

The chain joins TRBV29-1 to TRBJ1-2; 8 bases align to TRBD1. The CDR3 spans 12 residues. Germline lookup yields CDR1 SQVTM and CDR2 ANQGSEA. V gave up 6 bases and J gave up 2 bases; unmatched junction bases: 2. CDR3 region: CSVDRVNYGYTF. CDR3 in DNA: TGCAGCGTGGACAGGGTAAACTATGGCTACACCTTC. The complete variable domain, with remaining parts taken from reference TRBV29-1 and TRBJ1-2, reads SAVISQKPSRDICQRGTSLTIQCQVDSQVTMMFWYRQQPGQSLTLIATANQGSEATYESGFVIDKFPISRPNLTFSTLTVSNMSPEDSSIYLCSVDRVNYGYTFGSGTRLTVV.

This chain joins TRBV7-3 and TRBJ2-2; 8 bases are a match to TRBD1. J lost 5 bases, V lost 2 bases, and 10 bases had no gene match. Germline-derived CDR1 and CDR2 are SGHTA and FQGTGA. The CDR3 covers 17 residues. The CDR3 bases are TGTGCCAGCAGCTTAGGGTCGTTCAGGGGGCGGACCGGGGAGCTGTTTTTT. This codes for CASSLGSFRGRTGELFF. Based on the CDR3 plus reference TRBV7-3 and TRBJ2-2, the full variable domain is GAGVSQTPSNKVTEKGKYVELRCDPISGHTALYWYRQSLGQGPEFLIYFQGTGAADDSGLPNDRFFAVRPEGSVSTLKIQRTERGDSAVYLCASSLGSFRGRTGELFFGEGSRLTVL.

The rearrangement joins TRBV7-2 to TRBJ2-5; perhaps TRBD2 as D (5 bases). V was pared by 2 bases and J by 5 bases, with 15 bases between. CDR1 and CDR2 (germline): SGHTA, FQGNSA. The CDR3 consists of 15 residues. In DNA form, the CDR3 reads TGTGCCAGCAGCTTAAACCCAGAGGGAATGGAGACCCAGTACTTC. Translating it yields CASSLNPEGMETQYF. The full variable domain, with the rest looked up from reference TRBV7-2 and TRBJ2-5, is GAGVSQSPSNKVTEKGKDVELRCDPISGHTALYWYRQSLGQGLEFLIYFQGNSAPDKSGLPSDRFSAERTGGSVSTLTIQRTQQEDSAVYLCASSLNPEGMETQYFGPGTRLLVL.

The CDR3 loop reads CASSPRGAGIQYF. CDR3 DNA sequence: TGTGCCAGCAGCCCTCGGGGGGCTGGCATTCAGTACTTC. V and J are TRBV14 and TRBJ2-4; tentatively, D is TRBD2 (7 bases). This CDR3 region has 13 residues. Trimming stripped 4 bases from V and 9 bases from J, with 13 bases between. The V gene's germline CDR1 is SGHDN and CDR2 FVKESK.

This chain connects TRBV6-1 to TRBJ2-6, with D unresolved. V shed 1 base and J shed 0 bases, with 4 bases lying between them. Looked up from germline, CDR1 is MNHNS and CDR2 is SASEGT. CDR3 length equals 15 residues. Here the CDR3 DNA reads TGTGCCAGCAGTGAAGGGAGCTCTGGGGCCAACGTCCTGACTTTC. It codes for CASSEGSSGANVLTF.